The clone carrying this TCR beta chain was counted many times. What it recognizes is unknown. Time point meaning: pre-sensitization, week 0. The treatment is: therapeutic diphenylcyclopropenone sensitization with weekly scalp DPC. Blood was collected ahead of every patch test applied. The data originate from a study of human T cells and chemical hapten exposure. Study overall: The study traced per-sample TCR yield variation mainly to small differences in pooled library volumes.

The ends were cut back, 5 bases at V and 2 bases at J, with 15 bases in the middle. Germline V gene data show CDR1 as SEHNR and CDR2 as FQNEAQ (reference sequence). The CDR3 runs to 16 residues. In the study's own analysis: The number of TCRs in each sample had a median of about 96,000 and spanned roughly 23,224 to 700,000. Via MiXCR, TCRdb re-called the RACE reads, giving one row per CDR3 protein. None of the V and J calls come from the authors' own analysis; TCRdb made them. The sample lists 270,000 or so distinct CDR3 sequences; over 7.5% were seen once. Study findings and constraints: Counts of expanded TCRs (at PT1) showed a positive correlation with patch test score.

Source: whole blood, taken in connection with sensitization to the hapten diphenylcyclopropenone (DPC). The chain recombines TRBV7-9 with TRBJ2-2; D may correspond to TRBD1 or TRBD2 (5 bases each). The sequence was collected from a man between 18 and 35 years old with alopecia areata. Some clones in this sample may be carry-over from other donors' samples. CDR3 nucleotides: TGTGCCAGCAGCCCGACCGGGACGGTCAACACCGGGGAGCTGTTTTTT. This codes for CASSPTGTVNTGELFF.